This note documents a single T cell receptor (beta chain) sequence. Its target is not known. The entry originates in a study of cytomegalovirus exposure and HLA in healthy donors. With 60 Vbeta and 13 Jbeta primers, the PCR was carried out. Assay used: immunoSEQ multiplex PCR; TCRdb lists only in-frame clones, some missing. The profile shows about 140,000 clones, roughly 80% of them singletons. This CDR3 is built from 15 residues. V lost 1 base and J lost 0; bases outside the gene matches: 3. CDR1 is SNHLY and CDR2 is FYNNEI in the germline V gene. Whole-study findings and limits: A later analysis linked a missense DCLRE1C variant to TCR beta V- and J-gene trimming. Later, an analysis found that common viral pathogens appeared to be linked with several of the most significant clusters. In vitro data verified a few CMV-associated chains as specific for CMV antigens.

The chain carries TRBV2 and TRBJ2-7; 7 positions agree with TRBD2. This receptor was identified in a female donor in good health and CMV-seronegative. Sample: PBMCs. The CDR3 DNA is TGTGCCAGCAGTGAAGGACGGGACTACTCCTACGAGCAGTACTTC. Translated: CASSEGRDYSYEQYF.